The 29 T cell receptor beta chains reported below all come from one sample, sequenced in a study of human T cells and chemical hapten exposure. Each CDR3 protein gets one entry after TCRdb re-called the RACE reads with MiXCR. Here the sample spans about 350,000 distinct CDR3 sequences, nearly 6.5% being singletons. Described time point: patch test 2, 6 weeks after DPC sensitization. Treatment in this sample: therapeutic diphenylcyclopropenone sensitization with weekly scalp DPC. Here the sequenced sample was whole blood, taken in connection with sensitization to the hapten diphenylcyclopropenone (DPC). The receptors stem from a woman aged 18 to 35 with alopecia areata. Some clones in this sample may be carry-over from other donors' samples.

This clonotype was recorded many times. The V call is TRBV6-2 or TRBV6-3, the J call TRBJ1-1; D is perhaps TRBD1 (5 bases). The V and J ends lost 6 bases and 6 bases respectively, with 17 bases between them. This CDR3 is built from 14 residues. Germline CDR1 MNHEY, CDR2 SVGEGT. CDR3 amino acids: CASRPGGSQAEAFF. The CDR3 DNA follows: TGTGCCAGCAGACCGGGGGGTTCCCAGGCTGAAGCTTTCTTT.

There are many counts of this clonotype. The genes are TRBV15 and TRBJ1-4; 8 positions match TRBD1. CDR3 length equals 15 residues. Germline V gives CDR1 LNHNV, CDR2 YYDKDF (reference sequence). V lost 3 bases to trimming and J lost 10 bases; unmatched junction nucleotides: 10. DNA of the CDR3: TGTGCCACCAGCAGGGAGGACAGGGCATCGGGAAAACTGTTTTTT. As protein: CATSREDRASGKLFF.

The rearrangement uses TRBV7-3 and TRBJ2-2; the D gene is possibly TRBD1 (6 bases). This CDR3 has 14 amino acids. V gave up 8 bases and J gave up 1 base, with 11 bases separating them. Germline assignment: CDR1 SGHTA and CDR2 FQGTGA. CDR3 in amino acids: CASRGQMNTGELFF. In nucleotides, the CDR3 is TGTGCCAGCCGTGGACAGATGAACACCGGGGAGCTGTTTTTT. Based on the CDR3 plus reference TRBV7-3 and TRBJ2-2, the full variable domain is GAGVSQTPSNKVTEKGKYVELRCDPISGHTALYWYRQSLGQGPEFLIYFQGTGAADDSGLPNDRFFAVRPEGSVSTLKIQRTERGDSAVYLCASRGQMNTGELFFGEGSRLTVL.

This clonotype was counted at least ten times. The chain combines TRBV7-2 with TRBJ1-5, with 9 bases fitting TRBD1. The CDR3 runs 19 residues. Germline loops: CDR1 SGHTA, CDR2 FQGNSA. The trim removed 0 bases at V and 0 bases at J, leaving 9 bases unmatched. Here the CDR3 DNA reads TGTGCCAGCAGCTTAGCGCAGGGACAGGGAATGTCTAGCAATCAGCCCCAGCATTTT. Protein product: CASSLAQGQGMSSNQPQHF. Full variable domain (outside the CDR3, taken from reference TRBV7-2 and TRBJ1-5): GAGVSQSPSNKVTEKGKDVELRCDPISGHTALYWYRQSLGQGLEFLIYFQGNSAPDKSGLPSDRFSAERTGGSVSTLTIQRTQQEDSAVYLCASSLAQGQGMSSNQPQHFGDGTRLSIL.

V gene TRBV6-5 combines with J gene TRBJ2-4, with D hard to call. Trimming removed 5 bases from V and 9 bases from J, with 14 bases in between. The CDR3 has 13 amino acids. CDR1 and CDR2 (germline): MNHEY, SVGAGI. The CDR3 loop is CASSPRIGFIQYF. The CDR3 region has the DNA TGTGCCAGCAGTCCTCGCATAGGGTTCATTCAGTACTTC.

The chain combines TRBV24-1 with TRBJ2-2, with 8 bases aligning to TRBD1. V lost 12 bases, J lost 2 bases, and 4 bases stayed unmatched. Germline V gene lookup returns CDR1 KGHDR and CDR2 SFDVKD. The CDR3 loop spans 13 amino acids. The chain's CDR3 is CAAGQANTGELFF. The CDR3 region has the DNA TGTGCCGCGGGACAGGCCAACACCGGGGAGCTGTTTTTT.

This clonotype was found many times. This chain links TRBV28 with TRBJ1-5; TRBD1 might be the D (6 bases). V lost 5 bases and J lost 7, with 18 bases in between. The CDR3 extends over 15 amino acids. Per germline, CDR1 MDHEN and CDR2 SYDVKM. The CDR3 spells CASSAPITGRQPQHF. CDR3 nucleotide sequence: TGTGCCAGCAGTGCTCCCATCACAGGGCGCCAGCCCCAGCATTTT.

Many counts were recorded for this clonotype. The V call is TRBV29-1, the J call TRBJ2-1; 8 positions match TRBD2. V shed 8 bases and J 6 bases; nucleotides not matched to a gene: 6. The CDR3 runs 12 residues. Looked up from germline, CDR1 is SQVTM and CDR2 is ANQGSEA. The CDR3 region has the DNA TGCAGCAACTCCGCGGGGGGCAATGAGCAGTTCTTC. This encodes CSNSAGGNEQFF.

This clonotype has ten or more counts. This rearrangement joins TRBV6-5 to TRBJ2-7; D uncertain. The V gene lost 4 bases and the J gene lost 0 bases, with 10 bases spanning the gap. The CDR3 extends over 14 amino acids. Per germline, CDR1 MNHEY and CDR2 SVGAGI. The CDR3 is CASSSQESSYEQYF. The CDR3 nucleotides read TGTGCCAGCAGTTCCCAGGAGAGCTCCTACGAGCAGTACTTC.

This clonotype has ten or more counts. V gene TRBV4-3 combines with J gene TRBJ2-1, with a tentative D call TRBD2 (6 bases). V gave up 1 base and J gave up 10 bases, with 14 bases separating them. The germline CDR1 and CDR2 sequences are LGHNA and YSLEER. The CDR3 runs to 14 residues. The CDR3 DNA follows: TGCGCCAGCAGCCAAGTAATGACGGGGAGGGAGCAGTTCTTC. Encoded protein: CASSQVMTGREQFF.

This clonotype has a count of ten or more. This chain joins TRBV12-3 or TRBV12-4 and TRBJ1-2; no clear D gene. The CDR3 extends over 13 amino acids. Trimming shortened V by 3 bases and J by 6 bases, and 11 bases separated the two germline ends. Written as DNA, the CDR3 is TGTGCCAGCAGTTTCGGAGAGGGAGATGGCTACACCTTC. It yields the protein CASSFGEGDGYTF.

At least ten counts were recorded for this clonotype. The V gene is TRBV6-2 or TRBV6-3, the J gene TRBJ1-5; D remains unclear. V shed 3 bases and J shed 3 bases, with 9 bases lying between them. Germline V gene sequence: CDR1 MNHEY, CDR2 SVGEGT. The CDR3 has 14 amino acids. The CDR3 region is CASSYSFPNQPQHF. In nucleotides, the CDR3 is TGTGCCAGCAGTTATTCCTTCCCCAATCAGCCCCAGCATTTT.

On this clonotype itself: The junction departs from the called germline gene at one end, perhaps through a read error. The chain joins TRBV28 to TRBJ2-3; tentatively, D is TRBD1 (5 bases). In germline, CDR1 is MDHEN, CDR2 SYDVKM. This CDR3 contains 11 residues. The CDR3 DNA follows: TGTGCCAGCAAGTTCGGAAGGAACAGGCATTTT. Protein sequence: CASKFGRNRHF.

This clonotype came up a few times. The chain has TRBV5-5 and TRBJ2-3, with 8 bases matching TRBD1. The CDR3 has 13 residues. V gave up 4 bases and J gave up 5 bases; unmatched junction bases: 3. Germline V gene data show CDR1 as SGHKS and CDR2 as YYEKEE (reference sequence). CDR3 coding DNA: TGTGCCAGCAGCCAACAGGGGGAAGATACGCAGTATTTT. This gives the protein CASSQQGEDTQYF.

About this clonotype: One junction end disagrees with the germline gene, perhaps due to a read error. The genes are TRBV6-6 and TRBJ1-5, with D tentatively TRBD1 (5 bases). This CDR3 has 15 residues. CDR1 is MNHNY and CDR2 is SVGAGI in the germline V gene (reference sequence). CDR3 sequence reads: CASSTGRRQNRPQHF. CDR3 in DNA: TGTGCCAGCAGTACGGGACGGCGGCAAAATCGGCCCCAGCATTTT.

In this sample, this clonotype turned up many times. The chain joins TRBV2 to TRBJ1-2; D remains ambiguous. V gave up 6 bases and J gave up 3 bases, with 8 bases separating them. In germline, CDR1 is SNHLY, CDR2 FYNNEI. This CDR3 contains 12 residues. CDR3 nucleotide sequence: TGTGCCAGCAGAAGACACGACTATGGCTACACCTTC. It translates to CASRRHDYGYTF.

The J gene is TRBJ2-7, the V gene TRBV5-1, with TRBD1 identical over 7 bases. V lost 6 bases and J lost 3; bases outside the gene matches: 6. CDR3 length equals 13 residues. CDR1 and CDR2 from the germline V gene are SGHRS and YFSETQ. The CDR3 DNA sequence: TGCGCCAGCACCGGGACAGACAACTACGAGCAGTACTTC. It is translated as CASTGTDNYEQYF.

Ten or more counts support this clonotype. The CDR3 DNA is TGTGCCACCAGCAGCGCGACAGGAGGTTCCAAAAACATTCAGTACTTC. Protein: CATSSATGGSKNIQYF. The chain links TRBV15 to TRBJ2-4; weak D call: TRBD1 (6 bases). With 3 bases removed from V and 2 bases from J, the gap between germline ends came to 14 bases. Germline V CDR1 and CDR2: LNHNV, YYDKDF (reference sequence). This CDR3 has 16 amino acids.

This clonotype came up many times. V usage is TRBV12-3 or TRBV12-4 and J usage is TRBJ1-1, with D tentatively TRBD1 (6 bases). This CDR3 has 13 residues. Trimming shortened V by 8 bases and J by 4 bases, and 14 bases separated the two germline ends. The CDR3 nucleotides are TGTGCCAGCTCCCAGCGGGGGGCCACTGAAGCTTTCTTT. Protein product: CASSQRGATEAFF.

The V and J genes are TRBV5-1 and TRBJ2-2, with D perhaps matching TRBD1 (5 bases). Trimming left V 6 bases short and J 4 bases short, with 16 bases between. The CDR3 extends over 15 amino acids. Per germline, CDR1 SGHRS and CDR2 YFSETQ. Here the CDR3 reads CASTLTQGSTGELFF. CDR3 nucleotides: TGCGCCAGCACCCTAACCCAGGGTAGCACCGGGGAGCTGTTTTTT.

The rearrangement joins TRBV2 to TRBJ2-1, with D perhaps matching TRBD2 (7 bases). This CDR3 is 13 amino acids long. The germline V and J ends were trimmed by 8 bases and 2 bases, with 10 bases remaining between them. CDR1 and CDR2 (germline): SNHLY, FYNNEI. CDR3 loop: CASRGGPYNEQFF. The CDR3 DNA follows: TGTGCCAGCCGCGGGGGCCCCTACAATGAGCAGTTCTTC.

This clonotype was recorded at least ten times. This chain uses TRBV6-2 or TRBV6-3 with TRBJ2-7; perhaps TRBD2 as D (5 bases). Trimming took 2 bases from V and 6 from J, leaving 8 bases between them. The CDR3 runs to 12 residues. CDR1 and CDR2 from the germline V gene are MNHEY and SVGEGT. The CDR3 region is CASSYRRGEQYF. The CDR3 nucleotides read TGTGCCAGCAGTTACCGTCGGGGCGAGCAGTACTTC.

This clonotype was observed at least ten times. The chain has TRBV7-3 and TRBJ1-5; D not certain. This CDR3 contains 14 residues. The V gene's germline CDR1 is SGHTA and CDR2 FQGTGA. The V and J ends lost 5 bases and 5 bases respectively, with 13 bases between them. The DNA of the CDR3 is TGTGCCAGCAGCCGTTGGGTCGCCGATCAGCCCCAGCATTTT. Its translation: CASSRWVADQPQHF. Complete variable domain (other parts from reference TRBV7-3 and TRBJ1-5): GAGVSQTPSNKVTEKGKYVELRCDPISGHTALYWYRQSLGQGPEFLIYFQGTGAADDSGLPNDRFFAVRPEGSVSTLKIQRTERGDSAVYLCASSRWVADQPQHFGDGTRLSIL.

The rearrangement joins TRBV7-9 to TRBJ2-1; possibly TRBD1 or TRBD2 for D (5 bases each). Germline CDR1 SEHNR, CDR2 FQNEAQ (reference sequence). V was shortened by 5 bases and J by 7 bases, with 24 bases between the two germline ends. The CDR3 is made up of 17 amino acids. The CDR3 loop reads CASSGRDPSRTQNEQFF. The CDR3 DNA reads as TGTGCCAGCAGCGGCCGGGACCCCTCTCGGACGCAAAATGAGCAGTTCTTC.

The chain links TRBV10-3 to TRBJ2-3; no reliable D call. Germline assignment: CDR1 ENHRY and CDR2 SYGVKD. This CDR3 contains 15 residues. V gave up 2 bases and J gave up 0 bases, with 9 bases separating them. CDR3 in amino acids: CAISEHGQSTDTQYF. Written as DNA, the CDR3 is TGTGCCATCAGTGAGCACGGCCAGAGCACAGATACGCAGTATTTT.

This clonotype was detected many times. This chain uses TRBV29-1 with TRBJ2-5; the match to TRBD1 covers 8 bases. J was trimmed by 4 bases and V by 5 bases; bases with no gene match: 6. CDR3 length equals 13 residues. The germline gives CDR1 SQVTM, CDR2 ANQGSEA. CDR3 sequence: CSVQSGGGETQYF. DNA of the CDR3: TGCAGCGTTCAATCAGGGGGCGGAGAGACCCAGTACTTC. The whole variable domain, filled in from reference TRBV29-1 and TRBJ2-5, reads SAVISQKPSRDICQRGTSLTIQCQVDSQVTMMFWYRQQPGQSLTLIATANQGSEATYESGFVIDKFPISRPNLTFSTLTVSNMSPEDSSIYLCSVQSGGGETQYFGPGTRLLVL.

This rearrangement joins TRBV29-1 to TRBJ2-3, with D hard to call. V lost 6 bases and J 4 bases, leaving 20 bases between the germline ends. Germline-derived CDR1 and CDR2 are SQVTM and ANQGSEA. The CDR3 is 15 residues long. In nucleotides, the CDR3 is TGCAGCGTACACCCCCGACACCTCCGGGCAGATACGCAGTATTTT. Amino acids: CSVHPRHLRADTQYF.

The CDR3 reads CASSNPGLGGSDTQYF. CDR3 in DNA: TGTGCCAGTAGTAACCCAGGGTTGGGTGGCTCAGATACGCAGTATTTT. The chain joins TRBV19 to TRBJ2-3; TRBD1 might be the D (5 bases). V was shortened by 4 bases and J by 4 bases, with 18 bases between the two germline ends. This CDR3 has 16 amino acids. CDR1 is LNHDA and CDR2 is SQIVND in the germline V gene (reference sequence).

The chain links TRBV18 to TRBJ2-7; D is perhaps TRBD1 or TRBD2 (5 bases each). V lost 3 bases to trimming and J lost 3 bases, with 18 bases between them. Per the germline V gene, CDR1 is KGHSH and CDR2 is LQKENI. The CDR3 extends over 16 amino acids. In DNA form, the CDR3 reads TGTGCCAGCTCACCCTCGGGACCGGTCGGTCTCTACGAGCAGTACTTC. Its protein is CASSPSGPVGLYEQYF.